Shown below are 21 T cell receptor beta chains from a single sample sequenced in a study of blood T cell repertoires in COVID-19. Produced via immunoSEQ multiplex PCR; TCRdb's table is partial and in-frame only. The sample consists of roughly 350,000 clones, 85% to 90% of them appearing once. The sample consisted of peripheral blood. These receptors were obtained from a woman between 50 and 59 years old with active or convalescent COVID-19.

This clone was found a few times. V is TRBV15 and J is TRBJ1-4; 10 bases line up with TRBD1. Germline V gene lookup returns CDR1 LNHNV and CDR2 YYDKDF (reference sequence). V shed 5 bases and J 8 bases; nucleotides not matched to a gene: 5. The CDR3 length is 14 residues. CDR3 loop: CATSPGQGTEKLFF. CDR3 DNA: TGTGCCACCAGCCCGGGACAGGGGACCGAAAAACTGTTTTTT.

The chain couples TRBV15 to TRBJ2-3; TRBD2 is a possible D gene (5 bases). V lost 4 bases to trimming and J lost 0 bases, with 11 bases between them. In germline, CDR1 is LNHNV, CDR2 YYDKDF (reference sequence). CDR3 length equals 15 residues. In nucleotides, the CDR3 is TGTGCCACCAGCATAGGTGGCGGGAGCACAGATACGCAGTATTTT. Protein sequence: CATSIGGGSTDTQYF. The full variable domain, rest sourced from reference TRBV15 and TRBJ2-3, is DAMVIQNPRYQVTQFGKPVTLSCSQTLNHNVMYWYQQKSSQAPKLLFHYYDKDFNNEADTPDNFQSRRPNTSFCFLDIRSPGLGDTAMYLCATSIGGGSTDTQYFGPGTRLTVL.

The CDR3 protein is CASSKTGDTEAFF. The CDR3 DNA reads as TGTGCCAGCAGCAAGACAGGGGACACTGAAGCTTTCTTT. The chain is built from TRBV6-6 and TRBJ1-1, with 8 bases aligning to TRBD1. This CDR3 has 13 residues. The V gene end was trimmed by 6 bases and the J gene end by 3 bases; junction bases not matched to a gene: 3. Germline V gives CDR1 MNHNY, CDR2 SVGAGI (reference sequence).

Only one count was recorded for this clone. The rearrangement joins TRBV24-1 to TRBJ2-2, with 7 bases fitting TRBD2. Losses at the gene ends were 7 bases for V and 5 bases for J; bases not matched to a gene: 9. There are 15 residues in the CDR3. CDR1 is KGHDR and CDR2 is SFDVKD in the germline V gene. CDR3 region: CATREGGRNTGELFF. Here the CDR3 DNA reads TGTGCCACCAGAGAAGGCGGGAGAAATACCGGGGAGCTGTTTTTT.

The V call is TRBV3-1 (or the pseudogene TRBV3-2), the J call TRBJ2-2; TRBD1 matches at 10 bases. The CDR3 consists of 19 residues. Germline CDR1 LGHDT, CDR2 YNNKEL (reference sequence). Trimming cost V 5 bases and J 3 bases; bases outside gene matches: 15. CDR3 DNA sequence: TGTGCCAGCAGCTACAACGACAGGGGGCGATGGGTGGACACCGGGGAGCTGTTTTTT. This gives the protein CASSYNDRGRWVDTGELFF.

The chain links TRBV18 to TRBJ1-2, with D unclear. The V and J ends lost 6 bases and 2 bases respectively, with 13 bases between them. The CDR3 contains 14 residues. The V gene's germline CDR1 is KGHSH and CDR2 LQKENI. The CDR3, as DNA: TGTGCCAGCTCCTCCGGGGTCGACAACTATGGCTACACCTTC. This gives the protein CASSSGVDNYGYTF.

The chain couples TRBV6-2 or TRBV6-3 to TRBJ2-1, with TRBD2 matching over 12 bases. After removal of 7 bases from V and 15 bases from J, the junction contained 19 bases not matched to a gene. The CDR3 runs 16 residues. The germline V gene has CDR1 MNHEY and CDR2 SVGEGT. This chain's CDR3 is CASTPSQTSGSKAPFF. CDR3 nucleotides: TGTGCCAGCACCCCCTCTCAGACTAGCGGGAGCAAGGCCCCGTTCTTC.

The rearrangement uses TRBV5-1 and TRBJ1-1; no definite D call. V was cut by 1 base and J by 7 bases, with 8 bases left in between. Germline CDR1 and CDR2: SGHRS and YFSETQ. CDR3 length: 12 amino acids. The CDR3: CASSLSGIEAFF. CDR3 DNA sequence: TGCGCCAGCAGCTTGTCGGGAATTGAAGCTTTCTTT.

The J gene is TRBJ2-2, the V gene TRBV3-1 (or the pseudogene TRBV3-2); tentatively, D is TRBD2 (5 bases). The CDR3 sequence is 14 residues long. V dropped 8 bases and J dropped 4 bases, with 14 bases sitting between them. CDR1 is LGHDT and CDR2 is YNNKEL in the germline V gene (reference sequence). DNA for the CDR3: TGTGCCAGCGCCTCCGTGAGGGTCACCGGGGAGCTGTTTTTT. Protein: CASASVRVTGELFF.

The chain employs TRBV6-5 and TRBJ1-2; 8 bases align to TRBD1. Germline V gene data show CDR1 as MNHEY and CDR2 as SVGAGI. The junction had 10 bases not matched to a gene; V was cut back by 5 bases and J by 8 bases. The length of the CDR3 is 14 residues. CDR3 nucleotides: TGTGCCAGCAGTCCCTCGGACAGGGCGTCGGGCTACACCTTC. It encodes CASSPSDRASGYTF.

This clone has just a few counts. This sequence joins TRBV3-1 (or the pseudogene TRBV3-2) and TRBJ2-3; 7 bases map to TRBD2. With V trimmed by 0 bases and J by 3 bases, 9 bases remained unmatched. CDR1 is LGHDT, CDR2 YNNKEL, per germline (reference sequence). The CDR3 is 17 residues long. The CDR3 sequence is CASSQEPGGRLTDTQYF. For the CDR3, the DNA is TGTGCCAGCAGCCAAGAACCGGGCGGGAGATTAACAGATACGCAGTATTTT.

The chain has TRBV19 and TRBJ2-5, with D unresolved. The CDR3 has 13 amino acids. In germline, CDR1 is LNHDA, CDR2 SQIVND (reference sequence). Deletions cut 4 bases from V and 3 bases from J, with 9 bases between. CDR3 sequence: CASSTDGEETQYF. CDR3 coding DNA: TGTGCCAGTAGTACAGACGGAGAAGAGACCCAGTACTTC.

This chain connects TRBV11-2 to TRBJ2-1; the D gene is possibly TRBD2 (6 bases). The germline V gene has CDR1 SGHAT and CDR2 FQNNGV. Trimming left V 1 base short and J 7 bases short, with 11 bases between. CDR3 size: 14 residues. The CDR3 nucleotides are TGTGCCAGCAGCTTAGGGGTTAGCGGTAATGAGCAGTTCTTC. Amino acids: CASSLGVSGNEQFF.

This CDR3 is CASSPETPGGYEQYF. CDR3 DNA: TGTGCCAGCAGCCCTGAGACTCCTGGAGGCTACGAGCAGTACTTC. This chain uses TRBV5-4 with TRBJ2-7, with a tentative D call TRBD2 (5 bases). CDR3 length: 15 amino acids. Germline V gives CDR1 SGHNT, CDR2 YYREEE (reference sequence). Trimming removed 4 bases at V and 3 bases at J, with 17 bases between.

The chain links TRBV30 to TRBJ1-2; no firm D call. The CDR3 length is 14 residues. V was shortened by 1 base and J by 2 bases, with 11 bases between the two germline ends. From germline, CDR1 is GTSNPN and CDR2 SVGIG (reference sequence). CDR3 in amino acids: CAWSGRRVNYGYTF. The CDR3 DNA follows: TGTGCCTGGAGTGGAAGGCGGGTCAACTATGGCTACACCTTC.

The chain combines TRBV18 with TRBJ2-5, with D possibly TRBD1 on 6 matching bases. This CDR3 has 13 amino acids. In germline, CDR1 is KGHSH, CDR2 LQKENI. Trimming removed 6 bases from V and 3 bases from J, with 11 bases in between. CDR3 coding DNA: TGTGCCAGCTCCCCCGACAGGAAAGAGACCCAGTACTTC. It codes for CASSPDRKETQYF.

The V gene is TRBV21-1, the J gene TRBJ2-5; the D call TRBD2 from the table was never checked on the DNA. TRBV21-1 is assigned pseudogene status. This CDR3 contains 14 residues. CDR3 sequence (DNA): TGTGCCAGCAGCCCCGAGGGCAGGCAAGAGACCCAGTACTTC. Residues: CASSPEGRQETQYF.

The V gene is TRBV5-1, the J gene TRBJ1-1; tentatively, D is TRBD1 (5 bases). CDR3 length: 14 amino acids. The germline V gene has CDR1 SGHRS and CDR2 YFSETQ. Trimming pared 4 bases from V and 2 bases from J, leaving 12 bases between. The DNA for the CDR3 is TGCGCCAGCAGCATGATGGGGGGAAACACTGAAGCTTTCTTT. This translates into CASSMMGGNTEAFF.

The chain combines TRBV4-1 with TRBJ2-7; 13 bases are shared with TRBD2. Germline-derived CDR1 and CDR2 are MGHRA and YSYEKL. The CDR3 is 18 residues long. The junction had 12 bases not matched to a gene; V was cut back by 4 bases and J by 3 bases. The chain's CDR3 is CASSPGPPLAGGHYEQYF. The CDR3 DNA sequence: TGCGCCAGCAGCCCGGGCCCTCCACTAGCGGGGGGGCACTACGAGCAGTACTTC.

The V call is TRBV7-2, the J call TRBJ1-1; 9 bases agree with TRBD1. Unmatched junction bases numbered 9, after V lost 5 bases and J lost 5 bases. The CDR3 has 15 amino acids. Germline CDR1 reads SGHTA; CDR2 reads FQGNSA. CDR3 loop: CASSLGTGMRTEAFF. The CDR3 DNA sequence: TGTGCCAGCAGCCTGGGGACAGGGATGAGAACTGAAGCTTTCTTT.

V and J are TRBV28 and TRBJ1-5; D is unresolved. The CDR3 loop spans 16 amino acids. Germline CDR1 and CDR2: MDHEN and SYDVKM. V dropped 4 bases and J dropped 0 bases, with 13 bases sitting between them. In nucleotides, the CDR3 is TGTGCCAGCAGTTCGCCCGGGAAAAATAGCAATCAGCCCCAGCATTTT. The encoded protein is CASSSPGKNSNQPQHF.